This T cell receptor beta chain was sequenced in a study of cytomegalovirus exposure and HLA in healthy donors. Primers: 60 Vbeta forward and 13 Jbeta reverse. Generated by immunoSEQ multiplex PCR, the TCRdb table keeps only in-frame clones and is missing some. Its table lists under 95,000 clones. Germline V lookup: CDR1 SGHRS, CDR2 YFSETQ. V dropped 2 bases and J dropped 11 bases, with 19 bases sitting between them. CDR3 length equals 14 residues. The source is a female donor in good health and CMV-seropositive. Sequenced sample: PBMCs. V usage is TRBV5-1 and J usage is TRBJ1-1; perhaps TRBD1 as D (5 bases). The CDR3 sequence is CASSLHTSEGMAFF. As DNA, the CDR3 is TGCGCCAGCAGCTTACATACATCGGAGGGGATGGCTTTCTTT.